The entry below describes one T cell receptor beta chain. The germline V gene encodes CDR1 SGDLS and CDR2 YYNGEE. V lost 0 bases and J lost 4; bases outside the gene matches: 6. This CDR3 has 15 amino acids. Per the original methods: By means of reference gene primer amplification, nucleated cell counts were estimated. This table comes from immunoSEQ multiplex PCR, and its TCRdb copy is limited to in-frame clones, with some not included. For V, J and clone size, that table is used; D and trimming come from the DNA. In the table there are 250,000 to 300,000 clones, 88% of which are singletons. Cohort 3 recovered donors had two negative PCRs, clearance, or symptom resolution. This record comes from a study of blood T cell repertoires in COVID-19. Study in general: Sites in the United States, Italy and Spain provided acute and convalescent COVID-19 samples.

This chain joins TRBV9 and TRBJ1-2, with TRBD1 identical over 7 bases. The sequenced sample consisted of PBMCs or T cells enriched from blood (not recorded which). This sequence was found in a woman aged 25-40 years who had recovered from COVID-19. CDR3 DNA sequence: TGTGCCAGCAGCGTAGCCCTGCGGGACAGCTATGGCTACACCTTC. This sequence encodes CASSVALRDSYGYTF.